The clone carrying this TCR beta chain showed up just a few times. The antigen is not known. This sample was taken from a study of response to subunit inactivated influenza vaccine. Notes on the study in general: Each seasonal influenza vaccination recruits few new T cells, the authors suggested.

TCRdb called the RT-PCR reads again in MiXCR, with one record for every CDR3 protein. This table has roughly 700,000 distinct CDR3 sequences, 11% to 15% appearing once. The material was PBMCs from blood, obtained 14 days before vaccination. This TCR was sampled from a man aged 45-65 years who received an inactivated influenza vaccine.

The CDR3 sequence: CSATGQGASTEAFF. The CDR3 DNA reads TGCAGTGCTACCGGACAGGGGGCGAGCACTGAAGCTTTCTTT. V usage is TRBV20-1 and J usage is TRBJ1-1; TRBD1 agrees at 11 bases. The CDR3 runs to 14 residues. Germline CDR1 reads DFQATT; CDR2 reads SNEGSKA (reference sequence). J was trimmed by 4 bases and V by 4 bases; bases with no gene match: 5.